Below are 10 T cell receptor beta chains sequenced from a single sample in a study of CD8 T cells in ankylosing spondylitis. TCRdb redid the calling of the 5' RACE reads with MiXCR, one entry per CDR3 protein. The table lists some 250,000 distinct CDR3 sequences, around a tenth of them singletons, with 6.8% in the top ten. Sequencing was performed on blood, either unsorted or a sorted T cell fraction (not recorded which). The receptors come from a male donor with ankylosing spondylitis or in good health (not recorded which).

V gene TRBV10-2 combines with J gene TRBJ2-5, with a possible D match to TRBD2 (6 bases). The CDR3 length is 15 residues. Germline V gene data show CDR1 as WSHSY and CDR2 as SAAADI. V was pared by 0 bases and J by 2 bases, with 10 bases between. CDR3 loop: CASSESRRGQETQYF. The CDR3 DNA reads as TGCGCCAGCAGTGAGTCGAGGAGGGGACAAGAGACCCAGTACTTC.

There are many counts of this clonotype. The chain couples TRBV29-1 to TRBJ2-7, with TRBD2 as a possible D gene (5 bases). The CDR3 has 13 residues. Germline CDR1 SQVTM, CDR2 ANQGSEA. Trimming pared 7 bases from V and 3 bases from J, leaving 16 bases between. CDR3 amino acids: CSAGLGSGYEQYF. As DNA, the CDR3 is TGCAGCGCTGGACTGGGTTCGGGCTACGAGCAGTACTTC.

This clonotype appeared many times. The chain employs TRBV3-1 and TRBJ2-7; D call uncertain. Trimming shortened V by 4 bases and J by 2 bases, and 15 bases separated the two germline ends. This CDR3 region has 15 residues. Germline CDR1 LGHDT, CDR2 YNNKEL (reference sequence). The CDR3 is CASSRLPGGTYEQYF. CDR3 bases: TGTGCCAGCAGCCGGTTACCTGGCGGAACCTACGAGCAGTACTTC.

The V and J genes are TRBV30 and TRBJ2-3, with D maybe TRBD2 (6 bases). V was pared by 8 bases and J by 0 bases, with 18 bases between. CDR1 is GTSNPN and CDR2 is SVGIG in the germline V gene (reference sequence). This CDR3 contains 15 residues. In DNA form, the CDR3 reads TGTGCCGGGAATCCTTTGGAGGGCAGCACAGATACGCAGTATTTT. It yields the protein CAGNPLEGSTDTQYF.

The rearrangement joins TRBV11-2 to TRBJ2-3, with D maybe TRBD2 (6 bases). This CDR3 spans 16 amino acids. The V gene lost 2 bases and the J gene lost 2 bases, with 14 bases spanning the gap. Germline CDR1 and CDR2: SGHAT and FQNNGV. In nucleotides, the CDR3 is TGTGCCAGCAGCTTAATTTTCCGGGGACTCACAGATACGCAGTATTTT. Its protein is CASSLIFRGLTDTQYF.

This chain connects TRBV30 to TRBJ2-3; possibly TRBD1 for D (5 bases). CDR1 GTSNPN and CDR2 SVGIG come from the germline V gene (reference sequence). The CDR3 spans 14 residues. The V gene lost 1 base and the J gene lost 2 bases, with 10 bases spanning the gap. Here the CDR3 reads CAWSEGRDTDTQYF. CDR3 in DNA: TGTGCCTGGAGTGAGGGCAGGGACACAGATACGCAGTATTTT.

The chain uses TRBV3-1 and TRBJ1-4; 7 bases fit TRBD1. Germline lookup yields CDR1 LGHDT and CDR2 YNNKEL (reference sequence). The CDR3 spans 15 residues. The trim removed 4 bases at V and 4 bases at J, leaving 6 bases unmatched. This CDR3 is CASSLGRGDNEKLFF. The CDR3 DNA reads as TGTGCCAGCAGCCTCGGCAGGGGGGATAATGAAAAACTGTTTTTT. Using reference TRBV3-1 and TRBJ1-4 for the parts outside the CDR3, the full variable domain is DTAVSQTPKYLVTQMGNDKSIKCEQNLGHDTMYWYKQDSKKFLKIMFSYNNKELIINETVPNRFSPKSPDKAHLNLHINSLELGDSAVYFCASSLGRGDNEKLFFGSGTQLSVL.

This rearrangement joins TRBV5-1 to TRBJ2-1; D perhaps matches TRBD2 (5 bases). This CDR3 is 14 amino acids long. Trimming shortened V by 3 bases and J by 0 bases, and 7 bases separated the two germline ends. Germline CDR1 and CDR2: SGHRS and YFSETQ. The CDR3 spells CASSSLGSYNEQFF. For the CDR3, the DNA is TGCGCCAGCAGCTCACTAGGCTCCTACAATGAGCAGTTCTTC.

This clonotype was observed many times. This sequence joins TRBV5-6 and TRBJ1-1, with TRBD1 matching over 7 bases. V lost 1 base to trimming and J lost 1 base; unmatched junction nucleotides: 1. Per the germline V gene, CDR1 is SGHDT and CDR2 is YYEEEE. The CDR3 runs to 14 residues. The CDR3, as DNA: TGTGCCAGCAGCTTGAGGGACAGGAACACTGAAGCTTTCTTT. Protein product: CASSLRDRNTEAFF.

The chain recombines TRBV6-2 or TRBV6-3 with TRBJ2-1; D is unresolved. The V end lost 2 bases, the J end lost 0 bases, and 17 bases lay between the germline ends. Germline CDR1 MNHEY, CDR2 SVGEGT. The CDR3 contains 18 residues. In DNA, the CDR3 is TGTGCCAGCAGTTACGGTCCGGCAACGCTCGCCTCCTACAATGAGCAGTTCTTC. The encoded protein is CASSYGPATLASYNEQFF.